Following are 20 T cell receptor beta chains from one sample sequenced in a study of tumor-infiltrating lymphocytes in primary liver carcinoma. Using a constant-region primer together with ProtoScript II reverse transcriptase, TCR beta cDNA was made from 500 to 650 ng of total RNA. Employing slightly modified ARM-PCR, three nested multiplex PCR rounds were run, and these gave rise to the TCR beta libraries. Investigators reported that the first two PCR rounds, at 10 cycles each, used TRBV1-TRBV30 forward primers with a C-beta reverse primer. In TCRdb, the multiplex PCR reads were re-called with MiXCR into one record per CDR3 protein. This repertoire shows 310,000 or so distinct CDR3 sequences, roughly two thirds found once; its top ten account for 5.5% to 7%. Both blood RNA, taken from unsorted whole blood, and germline DNA were extracted. The sequenced sample was peripheral blood. The source of these receptors is a man between 35 and 55 years old with primary liver carcinoma and hepatitis B virus infection.

The CDR3 bases are TGTGCCAGCAGCGGCCAGGACAGGGCGCTGGGAAGCACCGGGGAGCTGTTTTTT. This codes for CASSGQDRALGSTGELFF. This sequence joins TRBV11-2 and TRBJ2-2; 8 bases fit TRBD1. V was clipped by 5 bases and J by 4 bases; unmatched bases: 15. CDR1 and CDR2 from the germline V gene are SGHAT and FQNNGV. This CDR3 is 18 amino acids long.

Worth noting for this clonotype: It may be a read error: a sequence one base away is much more abundant. The chain recombines TRBV6-6 with TRBJ2-5; D may be TRBD1 (6 bases). The ends were cut back, 6 bases at V and 4 bases at J, with 18 bases in the middle. Germline V gives CDR1 MNHNY, CDR2 SVGAGI (reference sequence). The CDR3 has 15 residues. This CDR3 is CASRLRTEAGETQYF. CDR3 DNA sequence: TGTGCCAGCAGACTTCGGACAGAGGCCGGAGAGACCCAGTACTTC.

There are many counts of this clonotype. The rearrangement uses TRBV10-3 and TRBJ2-1; 13 nucleotides match TRBD2. The CDR3 covers 15 residues. Germline V CDR1 and CDR2: ENHRY, SYGVKD. The trim removed 5 bases at V and 6 bases at J, leaving 4 bases unmatched. The CDR3 nucleotides read TGTGCCATCAGTTCCGGGACTAGCGGGACCAATGAGCAGTTCTTC. This codes for CAISSGTSGTNEQFF.

V gene TRBV14 combines with J gene TRBJ2-7; weak D call: TRBD1 (6 bases). CDR3 length: 15 residues. V was cut by 3 bases and J by 6 bases, with 18 bases left in between. Germline V gives CDR1 SGHDN, CDR2 FVKESK. Written as DNA, the CDR3 is TGTGCCAGCAGCCACCAACAGGGAGAAGTGGCCGAGCAGTACTTC. Protein product: CASSHQQGEVAEQYF.

On this clonotype: A much larger clone lies one base from this, so it may be a read error. V and J are TRBV12-3 or TRBV12-4 and TRBJ2-1; perhaps TRBD1 as D (5 bases). The CDR3 is 13 amino acids. CDR3 bases: TGTGCCAGCAGTTTAGGTGCAGGGAATGGGCAGTTCTTC. Encoded protein: CASSLGAGNGQFF.

With regard to this clonotype: At one end the junction does not follow the germline gene, possibly because of a read error. The gene calls are TRBV4-2 and TRBJ2-3; maybe TRBD2 (6 bases). Germline V lookup: CDR1 LGHNA, CDR2 YNFKEQ. This CDR3 region has 17 residues. The CDR3 reads CASSQEGYGSGADTLCF. CDR3 sequence (DNA): TGTGCCAGCAGCCAAGAGGGTTACGGGAGTGGGGCAGATACGCTGTGTTTT.

Comment on this clonotype: A much larger clone is a single base away; this may be a read error. V and J are TRBV29-1 and TRBJ2-7; D remains unclear. The germline gives CDR1 SQVTM, CDR2 ANQGSEA. This CDR3 has 12 residues. The V end lost 3 bases, the J end lost 3 bases, and 9 bases lay between the germline ends. Written as DNA, the CDR3 is TGCAGCGTTGAGGAATCTTGCTACGAGCAGTACTTC. Translated, it gives CSVEESCYEQYF.

The gene calls are TRBV6-1 and TRBJ2-1; 11 bases are shared with TRBD2. This CDR3 comprises 16 residues. Germline values: CDR1 MNHNS, CDR2 SASEGT. V shed 7 bases, J shed 12 bases, and the junction held 17 bases outside the gene matches. In DNA form, the CDR3 reads TGTGCCAGCATCCTGGGGACTACTAGCGGGAGTAGGGTGCAGTTCTTC. Protein sequence: CASILGTTSGSRVQFF.

Regarding this clonotype: Given the absence of the conserved phenylalanine or tryptophan at the CDR3 end, a read error is likely. The DNA is left out, because the CDR3 cannot be placed on it with certainty; the CDR3 is given as TCRdb lists it. The chain recombines TRBV11-2 with TRBJ1-1. A total of 14 residues make up the CDR3, ends included. Germline V gene sequence: CDR1 SGHAT, CDR2 FQNNGV. This chain's CDR3 is CGSSPIKKPTEAFL.

This clonotype has only a few counts. The chain uses TRBV28 and TRBJ2-5; 12 bases align to TRBD2. Looked up from germline, CDR1 is MDHEN and CDR2 is SYDVKM. Trimming cost V 6 bases and J 4 bases; bases outside gene matches: 12. CDR3 size: 17 residues. The CDR3 DNA reads TGTGCCAGCAGCCTACTAGCGGGAGGCGGAGTTAGAGAGACCCAGTACTTC. This gives the protein CASSLLAGGGVRETQYF.

Note on this clonotype: Because it lacks the conserved phenylalanine or tryptophan at the end, this CDR3 is likely a read error. This rearrangement joins TRBV11-2 to TRBJ2-1; D remains ambiguous. The CDR3 runs to 14 residues. Germline values: CDR1 SGHAT, CDR2 FQNNGV. The CDR3 nucleotides are TGTGCCAACAGCTCCCAGACTGGGTACGCTGAGCAGTTCCTC. It specifies CANSSQTGYAEQFL.

This clonotype appeared many times. V gene TRBV4-1 combines with J gene TRBJ2-7, with 10 positions matching TRBD2. CDR3 length equals 15 residues. Germline V gene lookup returns CDR1 MGHRA and CDR2 YSYEKL. After removal of 4 bases from V and 1 base from J, the junction contained 4 bases not matched to a gene. The CDR3 is CASSLGTSASYEQYF. The CDR3 nucleotides are TGCGCCAGCAGCCTAGGGACTAGCGCTTCCTACGAGCAGTACTTC.

The rearrangement uses TRBV6-5 and TRBJ1-4, with D perhaps TRBD1 (5 bases). Germline V gene lookup returns CDR1 MNHEY and CDR2 SVGAGI. Trimming stripped 5 bases from V and 4 bases from J, with 11 bases between. CDR3 length: 14 amino acids. This chain's CDR3 is CASSLGGGNEKLFF. CDR3 nucleotide sequence: TGTGCCAGCAGTCTGGGCGGGGGTAATGAAAAACTGTTTTTT.

Notes on this clonotype: The junction does not match germline at one end; this may be a read error. This rearrangement joins TRBV11-2 to TRBJ1-3; the match to TRBD1 covers 10 bases. CDR1 is SGHAT, CDR2 FQNNGV, per germline. This CDR3 has 14 residues. For the CDR3, the DNA is TGTGTCAGCCGGGACAGGGGCTCTGGAAACATCATATATTTT. This sequence encodes CVSRDRGSGNIIYF. The entire variable domain, with the rest obtained from reference TRBV11-2 and TRBJ1-3, is as follows: EAGVAQSPRYKIIEKRQSVAFWCNPISGHATLYWYQQILGQGPKLLIQFQNNGVVDDSQLPKDRFSAERLKGVDSTLKIQPAKLEDSAVYLCVSRDRGSGNIIYFGEGSWLTVV.

Comments on this clonotype: Just one base apart from a much larger clone, this may be a read error. The chain carries TRBV6-5 and TRBJ2-7; 7 nucleotides match TRBD2. Germline values: CDR1 MNHEY, CDR2 SVGAGI. The CDR3 sequence is 15 residues long. CDR3 sequence: CASSYDRDYPYGQYF. The CDR3 region has the DNA TGTGCCAGCAGTTACGACCGGGACTACCCCTACGGGCAGTACTTC.

Only one count was recorded for this clonotype. The rearrangement joins TRBV29-1 to TRBJ2-5, with D maybe TRBD2 (5 bases). Germline V gives CDR1 SQVTM, CDR2 ANQGSEA. The CDR3 contains 13 residues. CDR3 in amino acids: CNVLIAFQETQYF. The CDR3 bases are TGCAACGTCCTCATAGCGTTTCAAGAGACCCAGTACTTC.

Of note for this clonotype: A much larger clone lies a single base off, so this may be a read error. The chain is built from TRBV4-1 and TRBJ2-5; 7 bases line up with TRBD1. Germline CDR1 is MGHRA and CDR2 is YSYEKL. CDR3 size: 16 residues. The CDR3 DNA follows: TGCGCCAGCAGCCATGGGCCGGGACAGAGGCAAGAGATCCAGTACTTC. Its protein product is CASSHGPGQRQEIQYF.

CDR3 sequence reads: CASSPRLAGVGNVQFF. The CDR3 nucleotides read TGTGCCAGCAGCCCGAGACTAGCGGGAGTTGGAAATGTACAGTTCTTC. The chain employs TRBV11-2 and TRBJ2-1; 12 nucleotides agree with TRBD2. This CDR3 is 16 amino acids long. Germline-derived CDR1 and CDR2 are SGHAT and FQNNGV. The trim removed 5 bases at V and 13 bases at J, leaving 15 bases unmatched.

The chain links TRBV11-2 to TRBJ2-3, with 7 bases aligning to TRBD2. The ends lost 9 bases at V and 5 bases at J; junction bases unmatched: 14. CDR3 length: 15 amino acids. Looked up from germline, CDR1 is SGHAT and CDR2 is FQNNGV. CDR3 bases: TGTGCCAGGAGGAAAGTGGGAGGGCCTCAAGATACGCAGTATTTT. As protein: CARRKVGGPQDTQYF.

This clonotype was observed many times. The chain uses TRBV4-1 and TRBJ2-1; D ambiguous. This CDR3 is 14 amino acids long. V was cut by 3 bases and J by 7 bases, with 13 bases left in between. Per germline, CDR1 MGHRA and CDR2 YSYEKL. DNA of the CDR3: TGCGCCAGCAGCCAGGGGATGGGTGTGAATGAGCAGTTCTTC. As protein: CASSQGMGVNEQFF.